The 29 T cell receptor beta chains below were found in one sample sequenced in a study of cytomegalovirus exposure and HLA in healthy donors. 60 Vbeta and 13 Jbeta primers were used in PCR. TCRdb keeps only in-frame clones here, not all; method: immunoSEQ multiplex PCR. The sample yields some 80,000 clones, about 79% seen once. Sequencing used PBMCs. These receptors came from a man younger than 35 in good health and CMV-seropositive.

The chain joins TRBV4-2 to TRBJ2-1; TRBD1 is a possible D gene (6 bases). With 3 bases removed from V and 4 bases from J, the gap between germline ends came to 19 bases. This CDR3 is built from 17 residues. CDR1 and CDR2 from the germline V gene are LGHNA and YNFKEQ. In DNA, the CDR3 is TGTGCCAGCAGCCACGGACTTGCCGGGACATCTTACAATGAGCAGTTCTTC. It translates to CASSHGLAGTSYNEQFF.

The chain is built from TRBV6-5 and TRBJ2-7; 10 bases fit TRBD1. V lost 5 bases and J lost 5; bases outside the gene matches: 9. The CDR3 loop spans 15 amino acids. CDR1 is MNHEY and CDR2 is SVGAGI in the germline V gene. The CDR3 spells CASSRRPGQGNEQYF. DNA of the CDR3: TGTGCCAGCAGTCGCAGACCGGGACAGGGGAACGAGCAGTACTTC.

The gene calls are TRBV7-2 and TRBJ2-1; D not resolved. The CDR3 is made up of 11 amino acids. Per the germline V gene, CDR1 is SGHTA and CDR2 is FQGNSA. V lost 5 bases and J lost 5, with 4 bases in between. The CDR3 sequence is CASSLDNEQFF. The CDR3 DNA reads TGTGCCAGCAGCCTTGACAATGAGCAGTTCTTC.

This clone has only one observation. The genes are TRBV2 and TRBJ1-1, with D unresolved. CDR1 and CDR2 (germline): SNHLY, FYNNEI. This CDR3 comprises 13 residues. V was trimmed by 4 bases and J by 8 bases, leaving 14 bases between them. The CDR3 spells CASSGPPGVEAFF. DNA of the CDR3: TGTGCCAGCAGTGGGCCTCCGGGAGTAGAAGCTTTCTTT.

The V gene is TRBV19, the J gene TRBJ1-4; 8 nucleotides align to TRBD1. V lost 11 bases and J lost 8; bases outside the gene matches: 13. Germline V gives CDR1 LNHDA, CDR2 SQIVND (reference sequence). The CDR3 is made up of 14 amino acids. The CDR3 sequence: CASRPRTGSEKLFF. CDR3 coding DNA: TGTGCCTCCCGGCCCAGGACAGGGAGCGAAAAACTGTTTTTT.

The V gene is TRBV28, the J gene TRBJ2-1; D not resolved. CDR1 is MDHEN and CDR2 is SYDVKM in the germline V gene. The CDR3 totals 13 residues. Trimming took off 2 bases at V and 5 bases at J, with 7 bases between the two ends. The chain's CDR3 is CASSLDSNNEQFF. The DNA of the CDR3 is TGTGCCAGCAGTTTAGACTCAAACAATGAGCAGTTCTTC.

The J gene is TRBJ1-1, the V gene TRBV10-1; TRBD1 is a possible D gene (5 bases). V gave up 0 bases and J gave up 4 bases, with 15 bases separating them. Germline V gene data show CDR1 as WNHNN and CDR2 as SYGVQD (reference sequence). The CDR3 contains 16 residues. CDR3 coding DNA: TGCGCCAGCAGTGAGTCGAGAGTTGGGGGGAGCACTGAAGCTTTCTTT. This sequence encodes CASSESRVGGSTEAFF.

The chain couples TRBV6-6 to TRBJ2-3; 8 bases align to TRBD2. The CDR3 is made up of 16 amino acids. V was pared by 6 bases and J by 2 bases, with 10 bases of the junction left unmatched. Germline CDR1 MNHNY, CDR2 SVGAGI (reference sequence). CDR3 nucleotide sequence: TGTGCCAGCAGCCCTCTAGCGGGCTCAGCCACAGATACGCAGTATTTT. Protein: CASSPLAGSATDTQYF.

V usage is TRBV6-1 and J usage is TRBJ2-7, with D tentatively TRBD2 (6 bases). This CDR3 contains 16 residues. V shed 2 bases and J shed 2 bases, with 16 bases lying between them. Germline V gene data show CDR1 as MNHNS and CDR2 as SASEGT. DNA for the CDR3: TGTGCCAGCAGTGAACGGTCCGGGACTCCACCCTACGAGCAGTACTTC. This encodes CASSERSGTPPYEQYF.

V is TRBV11-2 and J is TRBJ1-1; D remains ambiguous. Germline lookup yields CDR1 SGHAT and CDR2 FQNNGV. The CDR3 runs 13 residues. Trimming cost V 1 base and J 3 bases, with 6 bases left between them. The CDR3 loop is CASSLGGDTEAFF. In DNA, the CDR3 is TGTGCCAGCAGCTTAGGCGGGGACACTGAAGCTTTCTTT.

This chain joins TRBV5-1 and TRBJ2-7, with TRBD1 as a possible D gene (5 bases). The CDR3 totals 13 residues. The germline CDR1 and CDR2 sequences are SGHRS and YFSETQ. The V gene lost 5 bases and the J gene lost 2 bases, with 11 bases spanning the gap. The DNA of the CDR3 is TGCGCCAGCAGTCCGACAGCGACCTACGAGCAGTACTTC. Protein: CASSPTATYEQYF.

This clone has more than one count but fewer than ten. The CDR3 is CASSRGVAGVPGELFF. In DNA, the CDR3 is TGTGCCAGCAGCCGTGGAGTAGCGGGAGTCCCCGGGGAGCTGTTTTTT. This chain links TRBV5-4 with TRBJ2-2; 9 nucleotides agree with TRBD2. CDR1 SGHNT and CDR2 YYREEE come from the germline V gene (reference sequence). This CDR3 has 16 amino acids. V shed 4 bases and J 6 bases; nucleotides not matched to a gene: 10.

This clone has only a few counts. The chain carries TRBV11-3 and TRBJ2-3, with D tentatively TRBD1 (6 bases). The CDR3 extends over 16 amino acids. V was cut by 5 bases and J by 0 bases, with 15 bases left in between. Germline V lookup: CDR1 SGHNT, CDR2 YENEEA. The CDR3 DNA is TGTGCCAGCAGCCACAGGGTTTTAACTAGCACAGATACGCAGTATTTT. As protein: CASSHRVLTSTDTQYF.

The rearrangement links TRBV2 to TRBJ2-7; no definite D call. The CDR3 extends over 14 amino acids. Trimming took off 5 bases at V and 3 bases at J, with 14 bases between the two ends. Germline-derived CDR1 and CDR2 are SNHLY and FYNNEI. CDR3 in amino acids: CASSSPGGYYEQYF. CDR3 bases: TGTGCCAGCAGTTCCCCTGGCGGCTACTACGAGCAGTACTTC.

The V and J genes are TRBV11-2 and TRBJ2-1; D might be TRBD2 (5 bases). CDR1 is SGHAT, CDR2 FQNNGV, per germline. V gave up 3 bases and J gave up 0 bases, with 12 bases separating them. The CDR3 loop spans 16 amino acids. DNA for the CDR3: TGTGCCAGCAGCTTTCTAGCCTCCAGCTCCTACAATGAGCAGTTCTTC. This encodes CASSFLASSSYNEQFF.

This sequence joins TRBV6-5 and TRBJ2-7; 9 nucleotides align to TRBD1. Losses at the gene ends were 6 bases for V and 6 bases for J; bases not matched to a gene: 12. Germline loops: CDR1 MNHEY, CDR2 SVGAGI. This CDR3 is built from 15 residues. The CDR3 DNA sequence: TGTGCCAGCAGGATGACGCCCGGGACAGGGACCGAGCAGTACTTC. Residues: CASRMTPGTGTEQYF.

The chain links TRBV29-1 to TRBJ1-3; the match to TRBD1 covers 8 bases. Unmatched junction bases numbered 5, after V lost 4 bases and J lost 6 bases. The CDR3 totals 13 residues. The V gene's germline CDR1 is SQVTM and CDR2 ANQGSEA. CDR3 residues: CSVATGVINTIYF. The CDR3 bases are TGCAGCGTTGCGACAGGGGTAATAAACACCATATATTTT.

The chain has TRBV6-5 and TRBJ2-3, with 8 nucleotides matching TRBD2. Germline V lookup: CDR1 MNHEY, CDR2 SVGAGI. The CDR3 consists of 15 residues. The trim removed 4 bases at V and 1 base at J, leaving 4 bases unmatched. The CDR3 protein is CASSSSTSGTDTQYF. The CDR3 DNA sequence: TGTGCCAGCAGTTCCTCGACTAGCGGCACAGATACGCAGTATTTT.

The chain is built from TRBV25-1 and TRBJ2-7; TRBD2 might be the D (5 bases). CDR1 and CDR2 from the germline V gene are MGHDK and SYGVNS. The CDR3 covers 13 residues. V was trimmed by 6 bases and J by 3 bases, leaving 12 bases between them. CDR3 loop: CASSYGLNYEQYF. Here the CDR3 DNA reads TGTGCCAGCAGCTACGGACTGAACTACGAGCAGTACTTC.

The V gene is TRBV19, the J gene TRBJ2-7; 8 bases align to TRBD1. Germline-derived CDR1 and CDR2 are LNHDA and SQIVND (reference sequence). CDR3 length: 14 amino acids. With 6 bases clipped from V and 2 bases from J, the junction kept 6 bases outside the gene matches. CDR3 protein: CASSRTGLTYEQYF. In nucleotides, the CDR3 is TGTGCCAGTAGCCGGACAGGGCTGACCTACGAGCAGTACTTC. The full variable domain, in which reference TRBV19 and TRBJ2-7 provide the parts outside the CDR3, is DGGITQSPKYLFRKEGQNVTLSCEQNLNHDAMYWYRQDPGQGLRLIYYSQIVNDFQKGDIAEGYSVSREKKESFPLTVTSAQKNPTAFYLCASSRTGLTYEQYFGPGTRLTVT.

This clone came up once. This chain joins TRBV10-1 and TRBJ1-5, with 9 bases identical to TRBD1. Germline loops: CDR1 WNHNN, CDR2 SYGVQD (reference sequence). The CDR3 has 13 amino acids. Germline trimming cut 6 bases from V and 4 bases from J; bases unmatched to any gene: 1. The CDR3 protein is CASSGTGNQPQHF. DNA of the CDR3: TGCGCCAGCAGCGGGACAGGGAATCAGCCCCAGCATTTT.

This chain uses TRBV10-2 with TRBJ1-1; 7 bases are a match to TRBD1. The CDR3 has 13 residues. The J segment lost 7 bases and the V segment lost 8 bases, leaving 10 bases of the junction unmatched. Germline V gives CDR1 WSHSY, CDR2 SAAADI. The CDR3 reads CASLGGEVVEAFF. CDR3 nucleotide sequence: TGCGCCAGCCTAGGGGGCGAGGTGGTTGAAGCTTTCTTT.

This sequence joins TRBV29-1 and TRBJ2-1, with D possibly being TRBD1 (6 bases). V gave up 4 bases and J gave up 4 bases, with 11 bases separating them. The CDR3 totals 13 residues. The germline gives CDR1 SQVTM, CDR2 ANQGSEA. The CDR3: CSVGTVRYNEQFF. DNA of the CDR3: TGCAGCGTTGGGACAGTCAGATACAATGAGCAGTTCTTC.

The V call is TRBV10-3, the J call TRBJ1-1, with 7 positions matching TRBD1. The germline gives CDR1 ENHRY, CDR2 SYGVKD. The CDR3 extends over 18 amino acids. V lost 5 bases to trimming and J lost 0 bases; unmatched junction nucleotides: 15. The CDR3 DNA follows: TGTGCCATCAGTCCCGGACAGGCGGGACAGAGATTGAACACTGAAGCTTTCTTT. Its protein product is CAISPGQAGQRLNTEAFF.

Here the CDR3 DNA reads TGCGCCAGCAGCTTGGCCGGGGGGGACACTGAAGCTTTCTTT. This codes for CASSLAGGDTEAFF. The gene calls are TRBV5-1 and TRBJ1-1; possibly TRBD1 for D (5 bases). The CDR3 has 14 residues. V was pared by 0 bases and J by 3 bases, with 9 bases between. The germline V gene encodes CDR1 SGHRS and CDR2 YFSETQ.

The chain is built from TRBV10-3 and TRBJ2-1; 9 bases are a match to TRBD2. Losses at the gene ends were 0 bases for V and 2 bases for J; bases not matched to a gene: 8. The CDR3 contains 18 residues. CDR1 is ENHRY, CDR2 SYGVKD, per germline. The CDR3: CAISESILAGPPYNEQFF. For the CDR3, the DNA is TGTGCCATCAGTGAGTCGATTCTAGCGGGGCCTCCCTACAATGAGCAGTTCTTC.

This chain links TRBV11-2 with TRBJ2-7; TRBD1 might be the D (6 bases). The germline V and J ends were trimmed by 1 base and 6 bases, with 16 bases remaining between them. This CDR3 comprises 15 residues. Germline V gives CDR1 SGHAT, CDR2 FQNNGV. The DNA for the CDR3 is TGTGCCAGCAGCTTAGCTGGGGGCCAGGGGTTCGAGCAGTACTTC. This encodes CASSLAGGQGFEQYF.

The DNA of the CDR3 is TGTGCCAGCTCACGAGCTAGGACAGGGGGCTACGAGCAGTACTTC. Translation gives CASSRARTGGYEQYF. The chain uses TRBV18 and TRBJ2-7, with 10 bases fitting TRBD1. CDR1 is KGHSH and CDR2 is LQKENI in the germline V gene. CDR3 length: 15 residues. V lost 4 bases and J lost 3; bases outside the gene matches: 6.

This sequence joins TRBV27 and TRBJ2-7; the D is unclear. The CDR3 is made up of 12 amino acids. Germline CDR1 MNHEY, CDR2 SMNVEV (reference sequence). The V and J ends lost 5 bases and 0 bases respectively, with 5 bases between them. CDR3 region: CASSPISYEQYF. The CDR3 coding sequence is TGTGCCAGCAGTCCTATCTCCTACGAGCAGTACTTC.